The 29 T cell receptor beta chains listed next were all sequenced from one sample in a study of blood T cell repertoires in COVID-19. Clones were read by immunoSEQ multiplex PCR, and TCRdb kept only the in-frame ones, dropping some. The sample holds a few hundred thousand clones; roughly 84% are singletons and the top ten take around 1%. The sequencing sample was made of peripheral blood. The receptors here all came from a middle-aged man with acute or convalescent COVID-19.

This rearrangement joins TRBV28 to TRBJ1-6; 9 bases fit TRBD1. The CDR3 runs 16 residues. Germline V gene data show CDR1 as MDHEN and CDR2 as SYDVKM. The V gene end was trimmed by 6 bases and the J gene end by 9 bases; junction bases not matched to a gene: 12. The CDR3 spells CASSLPPGQGSSPLHF. DNA for the CDR3: TGTGCCAGCAGCCTGCCCCCGGGACAGGGTAGTTCACCCCTCCACTTT.

This chain uses TRBV7-2 with TRBJ2-1, with 11 bases matching TRBD2. CDR1 and CDR2 from the germline V gene are SGHTA and FQGNSA. The CDR3 runs to 15 residues. Germline trimming cut 6 bases from V and 5 bases from J; bases unmatched to any gene: 6. The DNA of the CDR3 is TGTGCCAGCAGACATAGCGGGGGGGCCAACAATGAGCAGTTCTTC. This translates into CASRHSGGANNEQFF.

The chain links TRBV4-2 to TRBJ1-5, with D perhaps matching TRBD1 (5 bases). Germline CDR1 reads LGHNA; CDR2 reads YNFKEQ. This CDR3 contains 12 residues. Trimming stripped 4 bases from V and 7 bases from J, with 8 bases between. Written as DNA, the CDR3 is TGTGCCAGCAGCCTTGGGGGGCAGCCCCAGCATTTT. The encoded protein is CASSLGGQPQHF.

This chain connects TRBV19 to TRBJ1-1; 9 bases line up with TRBD1. Germline-derived CDR1 and CDR2 are LNHDA and SQIVND (reference sequence). V shed 9 bases and J 2 bases; nucleotides not matched to a gene: 7. This CDR3 is built from 14 residues. CDR3 sequence: CASRQGVYNTEAFF. The CDR3 DNA reads as TGTGCCAGCCGACAGGGGGTGTATAACACTGAAGCTTTCTTT.

This clone occurred once. V and J are TRBV7-2 and TRBJ2-1, with 10 nucleotides matching TRBD2. Losses at the gene ends were 8 bases for V and 7 bases for J; bases not matched to a gene: 14. CDR1 is SGHTA, CDR2 FQGNSA, per germline. The CDR3 loop spans 16 amino acids. The CDR3 reads CASGLPTSGAGNEQFF. In nucleotides, the CDR3 is TGTGCCAGCGGCCTCCCTACTAGCGGGGCGGGGAATGAGCAGTTCTTC.

The rearrangement links TRBV13 to TRBJ2-1, with 9 bases that match TRBD1. With 3 bases clipped from V and 1 base from J, the junction kept 16 bases outside the gene matches. Germline CDR1 reads PRHDT; CDR2 reads FYEKMQ (reference sequence). The CDR3 is 20 amino acids. The CDR3 here is CASSLRDRASHVGSYNEQFF. CDR3 in DNA: TGTGCCAGCAGCTTGCGGGACAGGGCGTCCCATGTGGGTTCCTACAATGAGCAGTTCTTC.

V usage is TRBV11-1 and J usage is TRBJ1-2; tentative D call: TRBD1 (5 bases). V lost 5 bases to trimming and J lost 4 bases, with 11 bases between them. Germline-derived CDR1 and CDR2 are SGHAT and FQDESV (reference sequence). CDR3 length: 13 residues. The CDR3 is CASSAGGSYGYTF. CDR3 DNA sequence: TGTGCCAGCAGCGCCGGGGGTAGCTATGGCTACACCTTC. The variable domain in full, completed from reference TRBV11-1 and TRBJ1-2, reads EAEVAQSPRYKITEKSQAVAFWCDPISGHATLYWYRQILGQGPELLVQFQDESVVDDSQLPKDRFSAERLKGVDSTLKIQPAELGDSAMYLCASSAGGSYGYTFGSGTRLTVV.

The rearrangement joins TRBV13 to TRBJ1-2, with 8 bases matching TRBD1. Per the germline V gene, CDR1 is PRHDT and CDR2 is FYEKMQ (reference sequence). The junction had 2 bases not matched to a gene; V was cut back by 1 base and J by 4 bases. This CDR3 is 14 amino acids long. The CDR3 loop is CASSLDRGGYGYTF. The CDR3 nucleotides are TGTGCCAGCAGCTTAGACAGGGGGGGCTATGGCTACACCTTC. The variable domain in full, completed from reference TRBV13 and TRBJ1-2, reads AAGVIQSPRHLIKEKRETATLKCYPIPRHDTVYWYQQGPGQDPQFLISFYEKMQSDKGSIPDRFSAQQFSDYHSELNMSSLELGDSALYFCASSLDRGGYGYTFGSGTRLTVV.

The chain combines TRBV5-1 with TRBJ1-6; 10 bases map to TRBD1. Germline V gives CDR1 SGHRS, CDR2 YFSETQ. V was clipped by 4 bases and J by 8 bases; unmatched bases: 3. The CDR3 runs to 14 residues. For the CDR3, the DNA is TGCGCCAGCAGCACCGGGACAGGGGATTCACCCCTCCACTTT. Amino acids: CASSTGTGDSPLHF.

The chain carries TRBV6-6 and TRBJ2-6; 7 bases line up with TRBD1. V trimming: 5 bases; J trimming: 0 bases; junction bases outside the gene matches: 7. This CDR3 region has 17 residues. Germline V gene lookup returns CDR1 MNHNY and CDR2 SVGAGI (reference sequence). The CDR3 DNA reads TGTGCCAGCAGTCGGGGACAGCAAGCCTCTGGGGCCAACGTCCTGACTTTC. This gives the protein CASSRGQQASGANVLTF.

The chain combines TRBV21-1 with TRBJ2-7; the table's D call TRBD1 went unverified against the DNA. TRBV21-1 is tagged as a pseudogene. The CDR3 is 14 amino acids. This chain's CDR3 is CASSAGTGEYEQYF. The CDR3 DNA reads as TGTGCCAGCAGCGCCGGGACAGGGGAGTACGAGCAGTACTTC.

This clone was counted between two and nine times. This chain links TRBV19 with TRBJ2-7, with 9 bases that match TRBD1. V dropped 6 bases and J dropped 5; count of bases not matched to a gene: 2. This CDR3 has 12 amino acids. CDR1 is LNHDA and CDR2 is SQIVND in the germline V gene (reference sequence). The CDR3 bases are TGTGCCAGTAGCCGACAGGGGGACGAGCAGTACTTC. This codes for CASSRQGDEQYF.

The gene calls are TRBV6-5 and TRBJ2-7, with D possibly matching TRBD2 (5 bases). The germline CDR1 and CDR2 sequences are MNHEY and SVGAGI. CDR3 length: 14 amino acids. V dropped 8 bases and J dropped 0 bases, with 14 bases sitting between them. CDR3 amino acids: CASSWAGSSYEQYF. CDR3 DNA: TGTGCCAGCTCTTGGGCGGGTAGCTCCTACGAGCAGTACTTC.

The rearrangement joins TRBV5-6 to TRBJ1-6; possibly TRBD1 for D (6 bases). CDR1 and CDR2 (germline): SGHDT, YYEEEE. Trimming took 0 bases from V and 13 from J, leaving 17 bases between them. The CDR3 spans 15 residues. This CDR3 is CASSLERGARIPLHF. The DNA for the CDR3 is TGTGCCAGCAGCTTGGAACGGGGGGCGCGTATTCCCCTCCACTTT.

This chain joins TRBV5-6 and TRBJ1-5; D unresolved. V dropped 2 bases and J dropped 4 bases, with 7 bases sitting between them. CDR1 is SGHDT and CDR2 is YYEEEE in the germline V gene. CDR3 length: 13 amino acids. The CDR3: CASSLRGNQPQHF. The CDR3 DNA follows: TGTGCCAGCAGCTTACGGGGTAATCAGCCCCAGCATTTT.

The chain couples TRBV9 to TRBJ1-5, with 8 nucleotides matching TRBD1. Per germline, CDR1 SGDLS and CDR2 YYNGEE. This CDR3 is 15 amino acids long. After removal of 0 bases from V and 6 bases from J, the junction contained 5 bases not matched to a gene. The CDR3 region is CASSVGTGGVQPQHF. In DNA form, the CDR3 reads TGTGCCAGCAGCGTAGGAACAGGGGGTGTTCAGCCCCAGCATTTT.

CDR3 nucleotide sequence: TGCGCCAGCAGCGCTACGAACTATGGCTACACCTTC. This codes for CASSATNYGYTF. The chain joins TRBV5-1 to TRBJ1-2; D is uncertain. CDR1 and CDR2 (germline): SGHRS, YFSETQ. The CDR3 extends over 12 amino acids. V lost 4 bases and J lost 2, with 6 bases in between.

The chain links TRBV15 to TRBJ1-3; a weak D match, TRBD1 (6 bases). Trimming left V 9 bases short and J 4 bases short, with 16 bases between. The CDR3 is made up of 14 amino acids. Germline V CDR1 and CDR2: LNHNV, YYDKDF (reference sequence). CDR3 amino acids: CATNPQGGGNTIYF. In DNA, the CDR3 is TGTGCCACAAACCCACAGGGCGGAGGAAACACCATATATTTT.

This chain uses TRBV3-1 (or the pseudogene TRBV3-2) with TRBJ2-7, with 7 bases that match TRBD1. Germline CDR1 LGHDT, CDR2 YNNKEL (reference sequence). The CDR3 spans 14 residues. After removal of 5 bases from V and 4 bases from J, the junction contained 8 bases not matched to a gene. The CDR3 region is CASSAPRGQYEQYF. Written as DNA, the CDR3 is TGTGCCAGCAGCGCCCCGAGGGGGCAGTACGAGCAGTACTTC.

The rearrangement joins TRBV11-2 to TRBJ1-5; TRBD1 is a possible D gene (5 bases). The CDR3 consists of 13 residues. V lost 2 bases to trimming and J lost 7 bases, with 9 bases between them. Germline V lookup: CDR1 SGHAT, CDR2 FQNNGV. The CDR3 here is CASSLTGNQPQHF. CDR3 bases: TGTGCCAGCAGCTTAACAGGAAACCAGCCCCAGCATTTT.

V usage is TRBV24-1 and J usage is TRBJ2-1; 8 bases are shared with TRBD2. Germline assignment: CDR1 KGHDR and CDR2 SFDVKD. Germline trimming cut 5 bases from V and 6 bases from J; bases unmatched to any gene: 14. The CDR3 spans 17 residues. The CDR3 region has the DNA TGTGCCACCAGTGCCACTAGATCGGGGGGGGCCGCCAATGAGCAGTTCTTC. It encodes CATSATRSGGAANEQFF.

The chain joins TRBV9 to TRBJ1-6; unclear D gene. CDR3 length: 15 residues. Deletions cut 0 bases from V and 8 bases from J, with 12 bases between. Looked up from germline, CDR1 is SGDLS and CDR2 is YYNGEE. CDR3 coding DNA: TGTGCCAGCAGCGTAGATCCTTCTTCGGATTCACCCCTCCACTTT. Encoded protein: CASSVDPSSDSPLHF.

The CDR3 DNA follows: TGTGCCAGCAGCAAAGCGCAGCGGGGGAACTCCTACAATGAGCAGTTCTTC. Translated: CASSKAQRGNSYNEQFF. This rearrangement joins TRBV21-1 to TRBJ2-1; the DNA was not compared with TRBD2, the D call given in the table. TRBV21-1 is shown as a pseudogene. CDR3 length equals 17 residues.

This clone was seen just once. V gene TRBV28 combines with J gene TRBJ1-2; tentatively, D is TRBD1 (6 bases). Germline CDR1 and CDR2: MDHEN and SYDVKM. This CDR3 is 12 amino acids long. The V end was cut by 10 bases, the J end by 7 bases, with 16 bases between. In DNA form, the CDR3 reads TGTGCCACCCTTAACAGGGCGTCTGGCTACACCTTC. Translating gives CATLNRASGYTF.

This clone has just a few counts. CDR3 amino acids: CASSLDVVNTEAFF. CDR3 nucleotide sequence: TGTGCCAGCAGCTTGGACGTAGTGAACACTGAAGCTTTCTTT. This chain joins TRBV5-5 and TRBJ1-1; D is undetermined. This CDR3 is 14 amino acids long. Germline values: CDR1 SGHKS, CDR2 YYEKEE (reference sequence). V lost 0 bases, J lost 0 bases, and 6 bases lay in between.

V gene TRBV6-5 combines with J gene TRBJ1-3, with D uncertain. V dropped 7 bases and J dropped 4 bases, with 11 bases sitting between them. This CDR3 region has 13 residues. Germline CDR1 and CDR2: MNHEY and SVGAGI. CDR3 residues: CASKVEGGNTIYF. The DNA for the CDR3 is TGTGCCAGCAAGGTGGAGGGCGGAAACACCATATATTTT.

The chain employs TRBV6-1 and TRBJ1-2; 7 nucleotides line up with TRBD1. Germline assignment: CDR1 MNHNS and CDR2 SASEGT. With 3 bases clipped from V and 14 bases from J, the junction kept 9 bases outside the gene matches. This CDR3 comprises 12 residues. The CDR3 nucleotides read TGTGCCAGCAGTGAGGGAAGGGGACAGTTGACCTTC. It is translated as CASSEGRGQLTF.

The rearrangement uses TRBV7-3 and TRBJ2-1; weak D call: TRBD1 (6 bases). Germline assignment: CDR1 SGHTA and CDR2 FQGTGA. The CDR3 runs to 13 residues. With 3 bases removed from V and 4 bases from J, the gap between germline ends came to 7 bases. CDR3 in amino acids: CASSFGQYNEQFF. CDR3 sequence (DNA): TGTGCCAGCAGCTTCGGACAGTACAATGAGCAGTTCTTC. The full variable domain, rest sourced from reference TRBV7-3 and TRBJ2-1, is GAGVSQTPSNKVTEKGKYVELRCDPISGHTALYWYRQSLGQGPEFLIYFQGTGAADDSGLPNDRFFAVRPEGSVSTLKIQRTERGDSAVYLCASSFGQYNEQFFGPGTRLTVL.

This clone was recorded only once. This chain uses TRBV30 with TRBJ1-2, with TRBD1 identical over 9 bases. This CDR3 spans 13 amino acids. V was pared by 2 bases and J by 6 bases, with 4 bases of the junction left unmatched. Germline-derived CDR1 and CDR2 are GTSNPN and SVGIG (reference sequence). In DNA form, the CDR3 reads TGTGCCTGGAGTCGGGACAGGGTTGATGGCTACACCTTC. Translating gives CAWSRDRVDGYTF.